The rows below give T cell receptor beta chains drawn from one sample of a study of blood T cell repertoires in COVID-19. Sequenced by immunoSEQ multiplex PCR; TCRdb stores in-frame clones only, minus some. The sample has fewer than 250,000 clones; roughly 89% are singletons. Material: PBMCs or T cells enriched from blood (not recorded which). These receptors were taken from a young woman who had been exposed to COVID-19. CDR3s include the opening cysteine and the closing phenylalanine or tryptophan. A D gene is named only where the DNA matches it firmly. Size is omitted from some rows. Given values are once, few, many or a class for expanded clones.

clone_size	d_call	v_call	j_call	cdr3_aa	cdr3_nt
few	TRBD1	TRBV9	TRBJ2-3	CASSFLGQATDTQYF	TGTGCCAGCAGCTTTTTGGGACAGGCTACAGATACGCAGTATTTT
.	.	TRBV11-3	TRBJ2-5	CASSNRVEETQYF	TGTGCCAGCAGCAATCGGGTGGAGGAGACCCAGTACTTC
few	.	TRBV5-4	TRBJ2-7	CASSFGRQDSAYEQYF	TGTGCCAGCAGCTTTGGGAGGCAGGATTCTGCCTACGAGCAGTACTTC
.	.	TRBV29-1	TRBJ1-1	CSVATGSEAFF	TGCAGCGTAGCAACAGGGTCTGAAGCTTTCTTT
.	.	TRBV7-2	TRBJ1-2	CASSQDWASPLYGYTF	TGTGCCAGCAGCCAAGACTGGGCTAGCCCCCTCTATGGCTACACCTTC
few	TRBD2	TRBV12-5	TRBJ2-7	CASGFSSSGALYEQYF	TGTGCTAGTGGTTTTTCGTCTAGCGGAGCTCTCTACGAGCAGTACTTC
.	.	TRBV9	TRBJ2-7	CASSVGQGTYEQYF	TGTGCCAGCAGCGTAGGGCAGGGGACCTACGAGCAGTACTTC
.	.	TRBV18	TRBJ1-3	CASSPQAGSSGNTIYF	TGTGCCAGCTCACCACAGGCGGGAAGCTCTGGAAACACCATATATTTT
.	TRBD2	TRBV7-8	TRBJ2-1	CASRFSGGGSYNEQFF	TGTGCCAGCAGATTTAGCGGGGGAGGGTCCTACAATGAGCAGTTCTTC
.	.	TRBV2	TRBJ1-6	CASRTGTNSPLHF	TGTGCCAGCAGGACAGGAACCAATTCACCCCTCCACTTT
.	.	TRBV5-1	TRBJ2-5	CASSLSTRVGETQYF	TGCGCCAGCAGCTTGTCCACTCGGGTTGGAGAGACCCAGTACTTC
.	.	TRBV7-3	TRBJ2-1	CASSLRVGNEQFF	TGTGCCAGCAGCTTGAGGGTTGGCAATGAGCAGTTCTTC
.	.	TRBV27	TRBJ1-2	CASTPDGQGLGGYTF	TGTGCCAGCACTCCCGACGGTCAGGGGTTGGGTGGCTACACCTTC
.	TRBD1	TRBV6-1	TRBJ2-1	CASSDGQGFEQFF	TGTGCCAGCAGTGACGGACAGGGGTTTGAGCAGTTCTTC
.	TRBD1	TRBV11-3	TRBJ2-5	CASSLGQGRETQYF	TGTGCCAGCAGCTTAGGACAGGGAAGAGAGACCCAGTACTTC
.	TRBD1	TRBV11-2	TRBJ2-7	CASSLEGQGAPYYEQYF	TGTGCCAGCAGCTTAGAAGGTCAGGGGGCACCTTACTACGAGCAGTACTTC
.	.	TRBV2	TRBJ2-7	CASSLPGLGLYEQYF	TGTGCCAGCAGCCTCCCGGGTCTAGGACTCTACGAGCAGTACTTC
.	.	TRBV3-1/TRBV3-2	TRBJ2-1	CASSRSLTGTGAHEQFF	TGTGCCAGCAGCCGCTCCCTCACCGGGACGGGAGCACATGAGCAGTTCTTC
.	TRBD1	TRBV7-2	TRBJ1-4	CASSPDRGNEKLFF	TGTGCCAGCAGCCCCGACAGGGGTAATGAAAAACTGTTTTTT
.	.	TRBV6-5	TRBJ1-2	CASSYSGGRGYGYTF	TGTGCCAGCAGTTACTCGGGGGGGCGAGGCTATGGCTACACCTTC
.	TRBD1	TRBV27	TRBJ1-5	CASSRGTGTSNQPQHF	TGTGCCAGCAGCCGGGGGACAGGAACTAGCAATCAGCCCCAGCATTTT
.	.	TRBV29-1	TRBJ1-1	CSVGAGGWGNTEAFF	TGCAGCGTGGGAGCCGGGGGTTGGGGGAACACTGAAGCTTTCTTT
.	.	TRBV11-3	TRBJ1-1	CASSLRNTEAFF	TGTGCCAGCAGCTTGAGGAACACTGAAGCTTTCTTT
.	TRBD1	TRBV15	TRBJ1-1	CATSRGQGSTEAFF	TGTGCCACCAGCAGAGGACAGGGGAGCACTGAAGCTTTCTTT
.	.	TRBV7-2	TRBJ1-4	CASSLARRTNEKLFF	TGTGCCAGCAGCTTAGCTCGGAGAACTAATGAAAAACTGTTTTTT
.	TRBD1	TRBV13	TRBJ2-1	CASSHTPGQGTNNEQFF	TGTGCCAGCAGCCACACCCCAGGACAGGGGACAAACAATGAGCAGTTCTTC
.	TRBD1	TRBV7-9	TRBJ1-6	CASSLFVQGASYNSPLHF	TGTGCCAGCAGCTTATTTGTCCAGGGGGCTTCCTATAATTCACCCCTCCACTTT
.	.	TRBV27	TRBJ1-1	CASSLLTGGYEAEAFF	TGTGCCAGCAGTTTATTAACAGGCGGATATGAGGCTGAAGCTTTCTTT
.	TRBD1	TRBV6-1	TRBJ2-7	CASSEKGASYEQYF	TGTGCCAGCAGTGAAAAGGGGGCCTCCTACGAGCAGTACTTC
.	.	TRBV7-2	TRBJ2-7	CASSLDSVEQYF	TGTGCCAGCAGCTTAGACTCGGTCGAGCAGTACTTC
.	.	TRBV7-9	TRBJ2-5	CASSQSQGTETQYF	TGTGCCAGCAGCCAATCTCAGGGAACAGAGACCCAGTACTTC
few	.	TRBV6-5	TRBJ1-6	CASHGGVRSPLHF	TGTGCCAGCCACGGCGGGGTTCGTTCACCCCTCCACTTT
.	.	TRBV10-1	TRBJ2-7	CASYCASYEQYF	TGCGCCAGCTATTGCGCATCCTACGAGCAGTACTTC